This section outlines one T cell receptor beta chain sequence together with its context. The target antigen is unknown. The sample is drawn from a study of graft-versus-host responses after intestinal transplantation. The overall study: Every recipient underwent anti-thymocyte globulin induction, then tacrolimus and steroids for approximately 3 years. Whole-study findings and limits: GvH clones surfaced in recipient marrow, some emerging earlier in ileum or blood. Early post-transplant HvG declines tracked with peak circulating GvH clone levels.

The table came from immunoSEQ multiplex PCR; TCRdb's copy has only in-frame clones and leaves some out. Here the sample spans roughly 25,000 clones, more than 75% being singletons. CDR3 size: 14 residues. The ends were cut back, 1 base at V and 8 bases at J, with 12 bases in the middle. Germline CDR1 reads SGHAT; CDR2 reads FQNNGV. Sequencing used unstimulated CD8+ T cells sorted from spleen or lymph node cells, obtained before transplant. The rearrangement joins TRBV11-2 to TRBJ2-1; no clear D. This TCR derives from a human donor who was the organ donor for an intestinal transplant. The CDR3 spells CASSLGGYTHEQFF. CDR3 coding DNA: TGTGCCAGCAGCTTAGGAGGCTACACTCATGAGCAGTTCTTC.